A selection of T cell receptor beta chains follows, all from one sample in a study of human T cells and chemical hapten exposure. Via MiXCR, TCRdb re-called the RACE reads, giving one row per CDR3 protein. The table records about 110,000 distinct CDR3 sequences, 8% to 13% of them present only once. The input for sequencing was whole blood, taken in connection with sensitization to the hapten diphenylcyclopropenone (DPC). Source of these receptors: a woman aged 40 to 50 with alopecia areata. Some clones in this sample may be carry-over from other donors' samples. Both conserved end residues are part of each CDR3. The D gene is left open where the match is weak. Not all rows give a size; the values are once, few, many and, for expanded clones, a class.

TRBJ2-5	14	TRBD2	.	TRBV20-1	TGCAGTGCTAGAGATGGGGGGGGACAAGAGACCCAGTACTTC	CSARDGGGQETQYF
TRBJ2-5	15	.	.	TRBV11-2	TGTGCCAGCACCCCGCGACTCCAGTACCAAGAGACCCAGTACTTC	CASTPRLQYQETQYF
TRBJ2-1	15	.	many	TRBV19	TGTGCCAGTAGTGGAATAGCTCGATCCTACAATGAGCAGTTCTTC	CASSGIARSYNEQFF
TRBJ2-1	14	TRBD2	.	TRBV11-2	TGTGCCAGCAGCCCTAGCGGGAGGGCGAATGAGCAGTTCTTC	CASSPSGRANEQFF
TRBJ1-1	14	.	.	TRBV18	TGTGCCAGCTCACCAGTCAGTTTGAACACTGAAGCTTTCTTT	CASSPVSLNTEAFF
TRBJ1-1	13	.	few	TRBV9	TGTGCCAGCAGCGTAGGGTCAGGATCAGTAGCTTTCTTT	CASSVGSGSVAFF
TRBJ1-6	14	TRBD1	many	TRBV29-1	TGCAGCGTTTCTCCAGGGGGCTTTAATTCACCCCTCCACTTT	CSVSPGGFNSPLHF
TRBJ1-2	13	.	few	TRBV3-1	TGTGCCAGCAGCCTGAGTGGTCCATTGGGCTACACCTTC	CASSLSGPLGYTF
TRBJ2-7	15	.	.	TRBV7-2	TGTGCCAGCAGCTCCGAGCGTCTCCCCCCCTACGAGCAGTACTTC	CASSSERLPPYEQYF
TRBJ1-6	12	.	many	TRBV11-2	TGTGCCAGCAGCTTAGCCCCCCAAGGCCTCCACTTT	CASSLAPQGLHF
TRBJ1-4	15	.	many	TRBV10-3	TGTGCCATCAGTGTGAAGACAGGCATCAATGAAAAACTGTTTTTT	CAISVKTGINEKLFF
TRBJ1-1	16	.	many	TRBV7-9	TGTGCCAGCAGCTCTCAGACAGGAATAACTGGCACTGAAGCTTTCTTT	CASSSQTGITGTEAFF
TRBJ2-7	15	.	few	TRBV6-6	TGTGCCAGCAGTCCCCCTGGGGTCAAGTCCTACGAGCAGTACTTC	CASSPPGVKSYEQYF
TRBJ2-3	15	.	many	TRBV20-1	TGCAGTGCTCGAGCGGGCAGCACGGTCACAGATACGCAGTATTTT	CSARAGSTVTDTQYF
TRBJ2-2	15	TRBD2	many	TRBV29-1	TGCAGCGCCGCCGAGGGACTAGCATACACCGGGGAGCTGTTTTTT	CSAAEGLAYTGELFF
TRBJ2-1	15	.	.	TRBV5-4	TGTGCCAGCAGCTTTTCCCAGGGAACTTACAATGAGCAGTTCTTC	CASSFSQGTYNEQFF
TRBJ1-4	13	.	few	TRBV6-5	TGTGCCAGCAGACAGCCATCCGGGATGAAACTGTTTTTT	CASRQPSGMKLFF
TRBJ2-4	18	.	.	TRBV6-1	TGTGCCAGCAGTGAAGCGGCGGGACAAGCCCAGGCCAAAAACATTCAGTACTTC	CASSEAAGQAQAKNIQYF
TRBJ1-2	11	.	.	TRBV19	TGTGCCAGTAGATTGACGGATGGCTACACCTTC	CASRLTDGYTF
TRBJ1-1	13	TRBD1	many	TRBV18	TGTGCCAGCTCACCGACAGGGCGAGGTGAAGCTTTCTTT	CASSPTGRGEAFF
TRBJ2-5	16	.	few	TRBV5-4	TGTGCCAGCAGCCCCTATCGGACAGTAGGGCAAGAGACCCAGTACTTC	CASSPYRTVGQETQYF
TRBJ1-4	16	.	few	TRBV3-1	TGTGCCAGCAGCCTCAGCGGTTCGGGGGCGAATGAAAAACTGTTTTTT	CASSLSGSGANEKLFF
TRBJ1-5	15	.	many	TRBV4-3	TGCGCCAGCAGCCAAGATAGGCAGGGCAATCAGCCCCAGCATTTT	CASSQDRQGNQPQHF
TRBJ2-1	15	.	few	TRBV7-2	TGTGCCAGCAGCTTCGCCCGGAGCTCCTACAATGAGCAGTTCTTC	CASSFARSSYNEQFF
TRBJ2-7	14	.	many	TRBV27	TGTGCCAGCAGGCTCGGGGGCCCTACCTACGAGCAGTACTTC	CASRLGGPTYEQYF
TRBJ1-6	15	.	many	TRBV7-9	TGTGCCAGCAGCTTAGCTGGGGGCATCGGTTCACCCCTCCACTTT	CASSLAGGIGSPLHF
TRBJ2-3	18	.	many	TRBV21-1	TGTGCCAGCAGCAAACCCCCCCGGGGGGGGCCCCTCACAGATACGCAGTATTTT	CASSKPPRGGPLTDTQYF
TRBJ1-2	16	TRBD1	many	TRBV7-2	TGTGCCAGCAGCTTAGCGCCGAGTGACAGGGCAGGAGGCTACACCTTC	CASSLAPSDRAGGYTF
TRBJ2-3	15	TRBD1	few	TRBV6-5	TGTGCCAGCAGTACCGGACAGGGTAGCACAGATACGCAGTATTTT	CASSTGQGSTDTQYF
TRBJ2-1	17	.	few	TRBV18	TGTGCCAGCTCACCACCGCGTCTCCCTCGCCTCGACAATGAGCAGTTCTTC	CASSPPRLPRLDNEQFF
TRBJ2-7	15	TRBD1	many	TRBV19	TGTGCCAGTAGTACGGGACAGGGTTCCTCCTACGAGCAGTACTTC	CASSTGQGSSYEQYF
TRBJ2-2	15	TRBD2	few	TRBV2	TGTGCCAGCAGTCCGGGACTAGGGAGAACCGGGGAGCTGTTTTTT	CASSPGLGRTGELFF
TRBJ2-1	15	.	few	TRBV5-1	TGCGCCAGCAGCTTGGGACCCCGGGCCTCAAATGAGCAGTTCTTC	CASSLGPRASNEQFF
TRBJ2-3	15	TRBD1	many	TRBV3-1	TGTGCCAGCAGCCAGTCCAGGGGGAGCACAGATACGCAGTATTTT	CASSQSRGSTDTQYF
TRBJ1-6	16	.	few	TRBV12-3/TRBV12-4	TGTGCCAGCAGTTCCCAGGGTCCGCAAAGGAATTCACCCCTCCACTTT	CASSSQGPQRNSPLHF
TRBJ2-5	14	.	many	TRBV5-1	TGCGCCAGCAGCCCCATAGCGCAGCCAGAGACCCAGTACTTC	CASSPIAQPETQYF
TRBJ2-7	15	TRBD1	many	TRBV11-2	TGTGCCAGCAGCTCACCCGGGACAGGCACCTACGAGCAGTACTTC	CASSSPGTGTYEQYF
TRBJ1-5	13	.	.	TRBV2	TGTGCCAGCAGTGATGACTTAGGTCAGCCCCAGCATTTT	CASSDDLGQPQHF
TRBJ2-1	14	TRBD2	many	TRBV7-8	TGTGCCAGCAGCCCTAGCGGGGGTTACAATGAGCAGTTCTTC	CASSPSGGYNEQFF
TRBJ2-7	17	TRBD2	many	TRBV7-2	TGTGCCAGCAGCTCTATAGCTAGCGGGAGTCACAAATACGAGCAGTACTTC	CASSSIASGSHKYEQYF
TRBJ2-2	16	.	few	TRBV4-2	TGTGCCAGCAGCCAGCCCCTCGGGGGGCAAGGCGGGGAGCTGTTTTTT	CASSQPLGGQGGELFF
TRBJ2-7	14	.	.	TRBV4-2	TGTGCCAGCAGCCAAGATCCCCGGGGGAACGAGCAGTACTTC	CASSQDPRGNEQYF
TRBJ1-1	16	TRBD1	few	TRBV6-5	TGTGCCAGCAGAGAACACAGGGGGGATTTACACACTGAAGCTTTCTTT	CASREHRGDLHTEAFF
TRBJ2-1	15	.	.	TRBV11-2	TGTGCCAGCAGCTTATCGGGTAACTCCTACAATGAGCAGTTCTTC	CASSLSGNSYNEQFF
TRBJ2-7	16	TRBD2	.	TRBV10-3	TGTGCCATCAGTGCCCGGACTAGCGGGGGCTCCTACGAGCAGTACTTC	CAISARTSGGSYEQYF
TRBJ1-2	14	.	.	TRBV28	TGTGCCAGCAGTCCTGCGACATCTGGCTATGGCTACACCTTC	CASSPATSGYGYTF
TRBJ2-5	15	TRBD2	.	TRBV12-3/TRBV12-4	TGTGCCAGCAGTCCCCTTAGCGGGAGGGTGAAGACCCAGTACTTC	CASSPLSGRVKTQYF
TRBJ2-7	12	.	few	TRBV12-5	TGTGCTAGTGGTTTGGACACTTACGAGCAGTACTTC	CASGLDTYEQYF